These 25 T cell receptor beta chains were all obtained from the same sample, sequenced in a study of identical twins. TCRdb ran MiXCR on the 5' RACE reads and lists one entry per CDR3 protein. The sample records about 690,000 distinct CDR3 sequences, around 6% being singletons. Sequenced sample: naive T cells sorted from blood. Source of these receptors: a young man in good health.

This clonotype was detected only a few times. The chain couples TRBV29-1 to TRBJ2-1, with 9 positions matching TRBD2. This CDR3 contains 14 residues. CDR1 is SQVTM and CDR2 is ANQGSEA in the germline V gene. V was pared by 6 bases and J by 7 bases, with 10 bases of the junction left unmatched. CDR3 in DNA: TGCAGCGTAGCGGGAGGTCAATCCCTGAATGAGCAGTTCTTC. It encodes CSVAGGQSLNEQFF.

This clonotype turned up a few times. The rearrangement joins TRBV4-1 to TRBJ1-4; D may be TRBD1 (6 bases). This CDR3 spans 14 amino acids. Trimming took 0 bases from V and 8 from J, leaving 10 bases between them. CDR1 MGHRA and CDR2 YSYEKL come from the germline V gene. CDR3 bases: TGCGCCAGCAGCCAAGATACAGGGTTCGAAAAACTGTTTTTT. Protein: CASSQDTGFEKLFF.

The J gene is TRBJ1-5, the V gene TRBV27, with TRBD1 matching over 9 bases. The CDR3 is 16 amino acids. CDR1 and CDR2 (germline): MNHEY, SMNVEV (reference sequence). With V trimmed by 6 bases and J by 0 bases, 6 bases remained unmatched. CDR3 residues: CASRITGGPSNQPQHF. Here the CDR3 DNA reads TGTGCCAGCAGGATTACAGGGGGCCCTAGCAATCAGCCCCAGCATTTT.

This clonotype showed up many times. The rearrangement uses TRBV4-1 and TRBJ2-2; perhaps TRBD2 as D (5 bases). Deletions cut 2 bases from V and 0 bases from J, with 10 bases between. In germline, CDR1 is MGHRA, CDR2 YSYEKL. The CDR3 contains 16 residues. CDR3 in amino acids: CASSQLAFANTGELFF. Written as DNA, the CDR3 is TGCGCCAGCAGCCAACTAGCCTTCGCGAACACCGGGGAGCTGTTTTTT.

This clonotype was recorded a few times. V gene TRBV30 combines with J gene TRBJ1-2; D is ambiguous. Per germline, CDR1 GTSNPN and CDR2 SVGIG (reference sequence). Trimming cost V 5 bases and J 2 bases, with 12 bases left between them. This CDR3 contains 13 residues. The CDR3 DNA sequence: TGTGCCTGGTCGTCGGGCGGAAACTATGGCTACACCTTC. Its translation: CAWSSGGNYGYTF. Full variable domain (outside the CDR3, taken from reference TRBV30 and TRBJ1-2): SQTIHQWPATLVQPVGSPLSLECTVEGTSNPNLYWYRQAAGRGLQLLFYSVGIGQISSEVPQNLSASRPQDRQFILSSKKLLLSDSGFYLCAWSSGGNYGYTFGSGTRLTVV.

The V and J genes are TRBV27 and TRBJ2-1; 8 bases fit TRBD2. Germline values: CDR1 MNHEY, CDR2 SMNVEV (reference sequence). The CDR3 length is 15 residues. V dropped 5 bases and J dropped 6; count of bases not matched to a gene: 9. Written as DNA, the CDR3 is TGTGCCAGCAGTGTTACCGGGACTAGGCCCAATGAGCAGTTCTTC. This encodes CASSVTGTRPNEQFF.

The rearrangement uses TRBV5-1 and TRBJ2-2, with 12 bases lining up with TRBD2. Germline values: CDR1 SGHRS, CDR2 YFSETQ. The CDR3 spans 17 residues. V dropped 4 bases and J dropped 5; count of bases not matched to a gene: 9. In DNA, the CDR3 is TGCGCCAGCAGCGAGGACCCTAGCGGGAGGGGGACCGGGGAGCTGTTTTTT. This encodes CASSEDPSGRGTGELFF.

This clonotype has only a few counts. This chain uses TRBV5-1 with TRBJ1-1; 10 bases map to TRBD1. Per the germline V gene, CDR1 is SGHRS and CDR2 is YFSETQ. CDR3 length: 16 residues. V gave up 5 bases and J gave up 0 bases; unmatched junction bases: 7. The CDR3 nucleotides are TGCGCCAGCAGGCCCGGGACAGGGGTCATGAACACTGAAGCTTTCTTT. Translating gives CASRPGTGVMNTEAFF.

This clonotype came up a few times. V usage is TRBV15 and J usage is TRBJ1-1; a weak D match, TRBD1 (5 bases). V was pared by 4 bases and J by 1 base, with 10 bases between. The V gene's germline CDR1 is LNHNV and CDR2 YYDKDF (reference sequence). The CDR3 consists of 14 residues. The CDR3 reads CATSTGRENTEAFF. The CDR3 coding sequence is TGTGCCACCAGCACGGGACGGGAGAACACTGAAGCTTTCTTT.

In its sample, this clonotype was seen a few times. The CDR3: CASGDQYSDRGRIGYSPLHF. In DNA, the CDR3 is TGTGCCAGCGGGGATCAATACAGCGACAGGGGAAGGATAGGCTATTCACCCCTCCACTTT. This rearrangement joins TRBV27 to TRBJ1-6, with TRBD1 identical over 8 bases. The CDR3 totals 20 residues. After removal of 8 bases from V and 8 bases from J, the junction contained 26 bases not matched to a gene. Germline values: CDR1 MNHEY, CDR2 SMNVEV (reference sequence).

The sample holds many counts of this clonotype. The V and J genes are TRBV24-1 and TRBJ2-2, with D perhaps TRBD1 (5 bases). V lost 3 bases to trimming and J lost 4 bases, with 8 bases between them. This CDR3 is built from 14 residues. The germline V gene has CDR1 KGHDR and CDR2 SFDVKD. The chain's CDR3 is CATSDMQGTGELFF. The CDR3 DNA reads TGTGCCACCAGTGATATGCAGGGCACCGGGGAGCTGTTTTTT.

The V gene is TRBV12-3 or TRBV12-4, the J gene TRBJ1-4; D is unresolved. The V and J ends lost 3 bases and 5 bases respectively, with 13 bases between them. The CDR3 loop spans 15 amino acids. The CDR3 is CASSLPSRANEKLFF. CDR3 nucleotides: TGTGCCAGCAGTTTGCCCTCGAGGGCAAATGAAAAACTGTTTTTT.

In its sample, this clonotype was seen many times. The V and J genes are TRBV29-1 and TRBJ2-3; D unresolved. V lost 4 bases, J lost 5 bases, and 16 bases lay in between. There are 14 residues in the CDR3. Germline CDR1 is SQVTM and CDR2 is ANQGSEA. The CDR3 region is CSVVSPDLKDTQYF. CDR3 in DNA: TGCAGCGTTGTTAGCCCTGACCTTAAAGATACGCAGTATTTT.

The table lists this clonotype with many counts. The chain recombines TRBV6-1 with TRBJ2-1, with 7 positions matching TRBD2. The CDR3 consists of 15 residues. V was pared by 7 bases and J by 2 bases, with 8 bases of the junction left unmatched. Germline loops: CDR1 MNHNS, CDR2 SASEGT. This CDR3 reads CASTQSGRAYNEQFF. The DNA of the CDR3 is TGTGCCAGCACCCAGAGTGGGAGGGCCTACAATGAGCAGTTCTTC.

This clonotype was picked up many times. The rearrangement uses TRBV29-1 and TRBJ2-3; TRBD2 aligns across 8 bases. The CDR3 contains 11 residues. Germline values: CDR1 SQVTM, CDR2 ANQGSEA. The CDR3 sequence: CSKRESDTQYF. For the CDR3, the DNA is TGCTCTAAGCGGGAGTCAGATACGCAGTATTTT.

This clonotype was counted at least ten times. The chain couples TRBV6-5 to TRBJ2-1, with TRBD1 as a possible D gene (6 bases). CDR1 MNHEY and CDR2 SVGAGI come from the germline V gene. There are 17 residues in the CDR3. Trimming removed 0 bases at V and 10 bases at J, with 22 bases between. CDR3 protein: CASSYSPALDPGDEQFF. The CDR3 nucleotides read TGTGCCAGCAGTTACTCACCCGCTCTGGACCCAGGGGACGAGCAGTTCTTC.

This clonotype appeared many times. The chain couples TRBV10-3 to TRBJ2-2; D perhaps matches TRBD2 (6 bases). Germline V gene lookup returns CDR1 ENHRY and CDR2 SYGVKD. Trimming pared 6 bases from V and 5 bases from J, leaving 16 bases between. CDR3 length: 15 residues. Here the CDR3 reads CAISPGGGPTGELFF. The CDR3 coding sequence is TGTGCCATCAGCCCGGGTGGAGGGCCGACCGGGGAGCTGTTTTTT.

The table lists this clonotype with a few counts. The CDR3 spells CASSVSSGMGSSGRSEQYF. The CDR3 DNA reads TGTGCCAGCAGCGTCTCAAGTGGGATGGGGTCTAGCGGGAGGAGCGAGCAGTACTTC. The rearrangement uses TRBV9 and TRBJ2-7, with TRBD2 identical over 11 bases. The CDR3 totals 19 residues. Germline V gene data show CDR1 as SGDLS and CDR2 as YYNGEE. V lost 2 bases to trimming and J lost 6 bases; unmatched junction nucleotides: 19.

The rearrangement joins TRBV3-1 to TRBJ1-1; no firm D call. Germline V lookup: CDR1 LGHDT, CDR2 YNNKEL (reference sequence). This CDR3 has 14 amino acids. The V end lost 3 bases, the J end lost 5 bases, and 13 bases lay between the germline ends. The CDR3 loop reads CASSQKIGSTEAFF. Written as DNA, the CDR3 is TGTGCCAGCAGCCAGAAAATCGGGAGTACTGAAGCTTTCTTT.

This clonotype was detected many times. J is TRBJ2-1 and V is TRBV10-3; TRBD1 aligns across 9 bases. The CDR3 is made up of 16 amino acids. Losses at the gene ends were 10 bases for V and 3 bases for J; bases not matched to a gene: 13. CDR1 and CDR2 (germline): ENHRY, SYGVKD. The CDR3 sequence: CATQTRGQGDYNEQFF. The CDR3 nucleotides are TGTGCCACGCAAACTAGGGGACAGGGAGACTACAATGAGCAGTTCTTC.

This clonotype was observed many times. V usage is TRBV20-1 and J usage is TRBJ2-1; D uncertain. The CDR3 loop spans 11 amino acids. The germline gives CDR1 DFQATT, CDR2 SNEGSKA (reference sequence). The germline V and J ends were trimmed by 8 bases and 10 bases, with 15 bases remaining between them. CDR3 region: CSKEIPPEQFF. The CDR3, as DNA: TGCAGTAAGGAGATCCCACCCGAGCAGTTCTTC.

The chain carries TRBV5-1 and TRBJ2-7; D is undetermined. V was trimmed by 4 bases and J by 3 bases, leaving 8 bases between them. Germline assignment: CDR1 SGHRS and CDR2 YFSETQ. The CDR3 totals 12 residues. The CDR3 sequence: CASSGVNYEQYF. Here the CDR3 DNA reads TGCGCCAGCAGCGGTGTCAACTACGAGCAGTACTTC.

The rearrangement uses TRBV28 and TRBJ2-7; TRBD2 matches at 9 bases. The CDR3 length is 13 residues. CDR1 and CDR2 (germline): MDHEN, SYDVKM. Trimming cost V 7 bases and J 2 bases; bases outside gene matches: 3. The CDR3 coding sequence is TGTGCCAGCACCACTAGCGGGCCCTACGAGCAGTACTTC. Translated, it gives CASTTSGPYEQYF.

The DNA of the CDR3 is TGCAGCGTTGACTCCCTAGCAAGGACAGATACGCAGTATTTT. It translates to CSVDSLARTDTQYF. The V and J genes are TRBV29-1 and TRBJ2-3; weak D call: TRBD2 (5 bases). CDR3 length: 14 residues. The V gene lost 3 bases and the J gene lost 3 bases, with 13 bases spanning the gap. The V gene's germline CDR1 is SQVTM and CDR2 ANQGSEA.

This clonotype has more than one count but fewer than ten. The J gene is TRBJ1-1, the V gene TRBV3-1, with D unresolved. The V end lost 4 bases, the J end lost 5 bases, and 11 bases lay between the germline ends. The CDR3 spans 13 residues. Looked up from germline, CDR1 is LGHDT and CDR2 is YNNKEL (reference sequence). In DNA form, the CDR3 reads TGTGCCAGCAGCCTGGCCCCATCAACTGAAGCTTTCTTT. It codes for CASSLAPSTEAFF.